Reported below is one T cell receptor (beta chain). This entry belongs to a study of blood T cell repertoires in COVID-19. Looking at the study overall: Both acute and convalescent COVID-19 samples were obtained from the United States, Italy and Spain.

The study assigned cohorts using participant-reported clinical history. Assay used: immunoSEQ multiplex PCR; TCRdb lists only in-frame clones, some missing. The sample has 200,000 to 300,000 clones, around 84% seen once. Germline V gives CDR1 MNHEY, CDR2 SVGAGI. Trimming left V 6 bases short and J 3 bases short, with 9 bases between. CDR3 length equals 12 residues. Sequencing was carried out using PBMCs or T cells enriched from blood (not recorded which). The TCR comes from a man between 40 and 49 years old who had recovered from COVID-19. This sequence joins TRBV6-5 and TRBJ2-7; no clear D. The DNA of the CDR3 is TGTGCCAGCAGCCGCGTCTTCTACGAGCAGTACTTC. Its translation: CASSRVFYEQYF.